This TCR beta chain is from a study of CD8 T cells in Susac syndrome. V lost 0 bases and J lost 4, with 15 bases in between. The germline V gene has CDR1 KGHSH and CDR2 LQKENI. This CDR3 contains 16 residues. About 0.45 to 1 ug RNA was reverse transcribed with random hexamers. An immunoSEQ multiplex PCR amplified TCR beta CDR3 over 54 Vbeta and 13 Jbeta. TCRdb analysed the immunoSEQ multiplex PCR reads with MiXCR anew, one entry per CDR3 protein. The profile shows over 100,000 distinct CDR3 sequences, roughly 97% of them singletons. The chain uses TRBV18 and TRBJ1-2, with D perhaps matching TRBD1 (6 bases). The origin of this receptor is a human donor in good health. Sequencing was performed on CD4+ T cells from PBMCs. CDR3 DNA sequence: TGTGCCAGCTCACCACCGATAGGGGGAGAAGGCTATGGCTACACCTTC. Residues: CASSPPIGGEGYGYTF.